These 30 T cell receptor beta chains came from one sample sequenced in a study of T cells in Graves' hyperthyroidism and ophthalmopathy. TCR beta CDR3 regions were amplified from RNA transcripts. The HTBI primer set was used in a first-round RT-PCR of the TCR CDR3. TCRdb re-analysed the multiplex PCR reads in MiXCR, keeping a single row per CDR3 protein. The repertoire includes a few hundred thousand distinct CDR3 sequences, roughly 15% of them detected once, and about 15% sits in the top ten. Sequenced input: blood. The source of these receptors is a woman in her thirties or forties with Graves' hyperthyroidism.

CDR3 DNA: TGTGCCAGCAGCGCGGGGGCTAGCGGGAGAGGAAAGACCCAGTACTTC. Its translation: CASSAGASGRGKTQYF. This chain connects TRBV9 to TRBJ2-5, with 10 bases matching TRBD2. Germline loops: CDR1 SGDLS, CDR2 YYNGEE. With V trimmed by 3 bases and J by 6 bases, 11 bases remained unmatched. The CDR3 is 16 amino acids.

This clonotype was counted many times. This chain connects TRBV7-8 to TRBJ1-3, with D unresolved. CDR1 is SGHVS and CDR2 is FQNEAQ in the germline V gene. The CDR3 consists of 14 residues. With 2 bases removed from V and 2 bases from J, the gap between germline ends came to 7 bases. For the CDR3, the DNA is TGTGCCAGCAGCTTAAGGGAAACTGGAAACACCATATATTTT. Encoded protein: CASSLRETGNTIYF.

Many counts were recorded for this clonotype. This sequence joins TRBV3-1 and TRBJ2-7; D unclear. CDR3 length: 13 residues. Trimming stripped 4 bases from V and 7 bases from J, with 14 bases between. CDR1 is LGHDT and CDR2 is YNNKEL in the germline V gene (reference sequence). The CDR3: CASSPGGLREQYF. The CDR3 coding sequence is TGTGCCAGCAGCCCAGGCGGCCTCCGGGAGCAGTACTTC.

In this sample, this clonotype turned up many times. The genes are TRBV27 and TRBJ2-6; TRBD1 matches at 10 bases. Germline V lookup: CDR1 MNHEY, CDR2 SMNVEV (reference sequence). The CDR3 has 17 amino acids. With 3 bases clipped from V and 2 bases from J, the junction kept 4 bases outside the gene matches. The CDR3 DNA sequence: TGTGCCAGCAGTTTTGGGACAGGGGCTCCTGGGGCCAACGTCCTGACTTTC. Amino acid sequence: CASSFGTGAPGANVLTF.

This clonotype showed up just a few times. The rearrangement joins TRBV7-3 to TRBJ2-1, with a possible D match to TRBD1 (5 bases). CDR3 size: 13 residues. V was cut by 0 bases and J by 5 bases, with 5 bases left in between. Per the germline V gene, CDR1 is SGHTA and CDR2 is FQGTGA. CDR3 region: CASSLTQDNEQFF. The CDR3 region has the DNA TGTGCCAGCAGCTTAACACAGGACAATGAGCAGTTCTTC.

A remark on this clonotype: A much more abundant neighbour one base away suggests this may be a read error. The chain recombines TRBV6-1 with TRBJ2-1, with 7 bases lining up with TRBD2. Per the germline V gene, CDR1 is MNHNS and CDR2 is SASEGT. V lost 6 bases and J lost 5; bases outside the gene matches: 13. The CDR3 extends over 16 amino acids. CDR3 sequence reads: CASRGPVSGAHNEQFF. The CDR3, as DNA: TGTGCCAGCAGGGGCCCCGTAAGCGGGGCGCACAATGAGCAGTTCTTC.

Many counts were recorded for this clonotype. The CDR3 loop reads CASSALTGGGEQYF. The CDR3 DNA reads as TGTGCCAGCAGCGCCCTGACAGGGGGCGGCGAGCAGTACTTC. The V gene is TRBV7-8, the J gene TRBJ2-7; 10 nucleotides agree with TRBD1. Germline trimming cut 5 bases from V and 6 bases from J; bases unmatched to any gene: 7. Germline V gene data show CDR1 as SGHVS and CDR2 as FQNEAQ. The CDR3 spans 14 residues.

V gene TRBV14 combines with J gene TRBJ1-3, with 10 bases matching TRBD1. V trimming: 5 bases; J trimming: 0 bases; junction bases outside the gene matches: 22. This CDR3 has 22 amino acids. Germline V gene sequence: CDR1 SGHDN, CDR2 FVKESK. The CDR3 DNA is TGTGCCAGCAGCTTACACCCGGGACAGGGGACGAAGCTGACATTCTCTGGAAACACCATATATTTT. Amino acid sequence: CASSLHPGQGTKLTFSGNTIYF. The full variable domain, rest sourced from reference TRBV14 and TRBJ1-3, is EAGVTQFPSHSVIEKGQTVTLRCDPISGHDNLYWYRRVMGKEIKFLLHFVKESKQDESGMPNNRFLAERTGGTYSTLKVQPAELEDSGVYFCASSLHPGQGTKLTFSGNTIYFGEGSWLTVV.

V gene TRBV28 combines with J gene TRBJ2-3; weak D call: TRBD1 (5 bases). Germline V gene data show CDR1 as MDHEN and CDR2 as SYDVKM. V dropped 5 bases and J dropped 2 bases, with 11 bases sitting between them. The CDR3 runs 14 residues. CDR3 sequence (DNA): TGTGCCAGCAGTGCGGACAAGTACACAGATACGCAGTATTTT. It translates to CASSADKYTDTQYF.

Concerning this clonotype: A much bigger clone sits one base away, suggesting this may be a read error. The V and J genes are TRBV28 and TRBJ2-5, with TRBD1 matching 7 bases. V lost 6 bases and J lost 1; bases outside the gene matches: 2. The CDR3 totals 13 residues. Germline V gives CDR1 MDHEN, CDR2 SYDVKM. The CDR3 DNA reads as TGTGCCAGCAGGAACAGGGGCCAAGAGACCCAGTACTTC. Protein: CASRNRGQETQYF. The full variable domain, completed using reference TRBV28 and TRBJ2-5, is DVKVTQSSRYLVKRTGEKVFLECVQDMDHENMFWYRQDPGLGLRLIYFSYDVKMKEKGDIPEGYSVSREKKERFSLILESASTNQTSMYLCASRNRGQETQYFGPGTRLLVL.

The chain joins TRBV14 to TRBJ2-5; possibly TRBD1 or TRBD2 for D (5 bases each). V lost 1 base and J 0 bases, leaving 9 bases between the germline ends. This CDR3 spans 15 amino acids. Germline CDR1 reads SGHDN; CDR2 reads FVKESK. The CDR3 reads CASSQVWDHQETQYF. For the CDR3, the DNA is TGTGCCAGCAGCCAAGTTTGGGACCACCAAGAGACCCAGTACTTC.

This clonotype was recorded many times. The chain carries TRBV3-1 and TRBJ2-7, with unresolved D. The germline V gene has CDR1 LGHDT and CDR2 YNNKEL (reference sequence). The CDR3 sequence is 12 residues long. V was clipped by 2 bases and J by 4 bases, with 6 bases between them. CDR3 protein: CASSQQYYEQYF. The CDR3 nucleotides are TGTGCCAGCAGCCAACAATATTACGAGCAGTACTTC.

This clonotype was detected a few times. The genes are TRBV9 and TRBJ2-2, with 10 bases fitting TRBD1. The CDR3 has 17 residues. Germline V lookup: CDR1 SGDLS, CDR2 YYNGEE. After removal of 4 bases from V and 6 bases from J, the junction contained 12 bases not matched to a gene. The CDR3 nucleotides read TGTGCCAGCAGCCCCCTTGGACAGGGGGAACGGGCCGGGGAGCTGTTTTTT. Amino acids: CASSPLGQGERAGELFF.

This clonotype was counted ten times or more. The rearrangement links TRBV30 to TRBJ1-1, with D possibly matching TRBD1 (5 bases). The CDR3 runs to 13 residues. Deletions cut 3 bases from V and 1 base from J, with 9 bases between. The germline V gene has CDR1 GTSNPN and CDR2 SVGIG (reference sequence). In DNA, the CDR3 is TGTGCCTGGAGCTTCCAGGGGAACACTGAAGCTTTCTTT. Translating gives CAWSFQGNTEAFF.

Concerning this clonotype itself: A much larger clone sits a single nucleotide away, making a read error possible. V is TRBV6-1 and J is TRBJ2-7; possibly TRBD1 for D (5 bases). This CDR3 region has 14 residues. With 8 bases removed from V and 0 bases from J, the gap between germline ends came to 14 bases. Looked up from germline, CDR1 is MNHNS and CDR2 is SASEGT. The CDR3 sequence: CASLGAATSYEQYF. CDR3 in DNA: TGTGCCAGCCTAGGGGCCGCCACCTCCTACGAGCAGTACTTC.

The sample holds many counts of this clonotype. The rearrangement links TRBV11-3 to TRBJ2-5, with 12 bases fitting TRBD2. CDR1 is SGHNT, CDR2 YENEEA, per germline. The length of the CDR3 is 18 residues. V was pared by 4 bases and J by 5 bases, with 14 bases of the junction left unmatched. This CDR3 reads CASSSLEYRLAGVETQYF. Written as DNA, the CDR3 is TGTGCCAGCAGCTCTTTAGAATATCGACTAGCGGGAGTGGAGACCCAGTACTTC. The complete variable domain, with remaining parts taken from reference TRBV11-3 and TRBJ2-5, reads EAGVVQSPRYKIIEKKQPVAFWCNPISGHNTLYWYLQNLGQGPELLIRYENEEAVDDSQLPKDRFSAERLKGVDSTLKIQPAELGDSAVYLCASSSLEYRLAGVETQYFGPGTRLLVL.

The rearrangement links TRBV6-1 to TRBJ2-1, with 7 bases that match TRBD1. Losses at the gene ends were 6 bases for V and 3 bases for J; bases not matched to a gene: 8. Germline CDR1 MNHNS, CDR2 SASEGT. This CDR3 region has 15 residues. Here the CDR3 DNA reads TGTGCCAGCAGAGACTGGGACAGCTTCTACAATGAGCAGTTCTTC. Its translation: CASRDWDSFYNEQFF.

This clonotype occurred many times. This chain uses TRBV11-1 with TRBJ1-1, with D perhaps matching TRBD1 (5 bases). The CDR3 is 14 amino acids. Germline CDR1 is SGHAT and CDR2 is FQDESV (reference sequence). V was clipped by 5 bases and J by 2 bases, with 12 bases between them. Here the CDR3 reads CASSRDRHNTEAFF. The CDR3 bases are TGTGCCAGCAGCCGAGACAGACACAACACTGAAGCTTTCTTT.

In its sample, this clonotype was seen many times. The chain carries TRBV30 and TRBJ1-6; a weak D match, TRBD1 (5 bases). The germline CDR1 and CDR2 sequences are GTSNPN and SVGIG (reference sequence). V dropped 0 bases and J dropped 8 bases, with 14 bases sitting between them. The CDR3 loop spans 15 amino acids. The CDR3 region has the DNA TGTGCCTGGAGTGTACCATGGGGGATTGATTCACCCCTCCACTTT. Translation gives CAWSVPWGIDSPLHF.

Comment on this clonotype: A much larger clonotype is one base distant, so this may be a read error. The chain has TRBV27 and TRBJ2-7, with TRBD2 identical over 7 bases. CDR3 size: 15 residues. After removal of 5 bases from V and 2 bases from J, the junction contained 9 bases not matched to a gene. The germline V gene encodes CDR1 MNHEY and CDR2 SMNVEV (reference sequence). In DNA, the CDR3 is TGTGCCAGCAGTCCCCTAGCGGCTAGCCCCTACGAGCAGTACTTC. Its translation: CASSPLAASPYEQYF.

The chain is built from TRBV5-4 and TRBJ2-1; unclear D gene. Germline-derived CDR1 and CDR2 are SGHNT and YYREEE (reference sequence). V lost 9 bases to trimming and J lost 6 bases, with 16 bases between them. This CDR3 contains 13 residues. CDR3 bases: TGTGCCACCCAAGTAGACACCAGCAATGAGCAGTTCTTC. As protein: CATQVDTSNEQFF.

This clonotype was seen ten or more times. The V gene is TRBV28, the J gene TRBJ2-3; TRBD2 is a possible D gene (5 bases). This CDR3 comprises 13 residues. The V and J ends lost 7 bases and 0 bases respectively, with 8 bases between them. The V gene's germline CDR1 is MDHEN and CDR2 SYDVKM. This CDR3 reads CASIRGSTDTQYF. The CDR3 DNA follows: TGTGCCAGCATTCGGGGTAGCACAGATACGCAGTATTTT.

This clonotype was recorded at least ten times. CDR3 amino acids: CASNALGTSTDTQYF. Here the CDR3 DNA reads TGTGCCAGCAACGCGCTGGGGACAAGCACAGATACGCAGTATTTT. The gene calls are TRBV7-8 and TRBJ2-3; D may be TRBD1 (6 bases). V shed 7 bases and J shed 0 bases, with 14 bases lying between them. Germline values: CDR1 SGHVS, CDR2 FQNEAQ. CDR3 length: 15 residues.

This clonotype was observed many times. V usage is TRBV9 and J usage is TRBJ2-5, with TRBD2 identical over 15 bases. The CDR3 covers 17 residues. Germline values: CDR1 SGDLS, CDR2 YYNGEE. Trimming removed 3 bases from V and 2 bases from J; junction bases left unmatched: 5. CDR3 coding DNA: TGTGCCAGCAGCGAGGGGACTAGCGGGAGGTTACAAGAGACCCAGTACTTC. Its translation: CASSEGTSGRLQETQYF.

Ten or more counts support this clonotype. The genes are TRBV6-5 and TRBJ2-1; tentatively, D is TRBD1 (6 bases). V lost 2 bases and J lost 9, with 17 bases in between. The germline V gene encodes CDR1 MNHEY and CDR2 SVGAGI. This CDR3 is built from 15 residues. CDR3 loop: CASSYEQGRPGEQFF. DNA of the CDR3: TGTGCCAGCAGTTACGAACAGGGAAGACCCGGTGAGCAGTTCTTC.

The V and J genes are TRBV25-1 and TRBJ2-5, with D perhaps matching TRBD1 or TRBD2 (5 bases each). V lost 4 bases to trimming and J lost 2 bases, with 14 bases between them. The CDR3 loop spans 15 amino acids. Germline values: CDR1 MGHDK, CDR2 SYGVNS. CDR3 region: CASSVTPGRQETQYF. The CDR3 DNA reads TGTGCCAGCAGTGTTACCCCGGGGCGACAAGAGACCCAGTACTTC.

There are many counts of this clonotype. The CDR3 DNA follows: TGCGCCAGCAGCGTCGGACGGAAACCCATGAACACTGAAGCTTTCTTT. Amino acid sequence: CASSVGRKPMNTEAFF. V usage is TRBV5-1 and J usage is TRBJ1-1, with D uncertain. Germline assignment: CDR1 SGHRS and CDR2 YFSETQ. The CDR3 is 16 residues long. V shed 4 bases and J shed 0 bases, with 16 bases lying between them.

The table lists this clonotype with many counts. The chain couples TRBV18 to TRBJ2-3; TRBD1 matches 7 bases. Germline V gene data show CDR1 as KGHSH and CDR2 as LQKENI. This CDR3 contains 16 residues. The V and J ends lost 2 bases and 0 bases, in that order; junction bases with no gene match: 5. The DNA for the CDR3 is TGTGCCAGCTCACCAAACAGGGGATCTAGCACAGATACGCAGTATTTT. This sequence encodes CASSPNRGSSTDTQYF. The full variable domain, rest sourced from reference TRBV18 and TRBJ2-3, is NAGVMQNPRHLVRRRGQEARLRCSPMKGHSHVYWYRQLPEEGLKFMVYLQKENIIDESGMPKERFSAEFPKEGPSILRIQQVVRGDSAAYFCASSPNRGSSTDTQYFGPGTRLTVL.

This clonotype showed up many times. The chain employs TRBV28 and TRBJ2-5; tentatively, D is TRBD1 (5 bases). Germline CDR1 reads MDHEN; CDR2 reads SYDVKM. This CDR3 is built from 14 residues. V lost 5 bases and J 4 bases, leaving 14 bases between the germline ends. The CDR3 spells CASSPSLGRETQYF. CDR3 sequence (DNA): TGTGCCAGCAGTCCATCGTTGGGGCGAGAGACCCAGTACTTC.

This clonotype was picked up one time. The V call is TRBV19, the J call TRBJ2-6; D is perhaps TRBD1 (5 bases). The V gene's germline CDR1 is LNHDA and CDR2 SQIVND (reference sequence). This CDR3 has 16 residues. Between the trimmed V and J ends, which lost 1 base and 0 bases, there was a span of 7 bases. CDR3 region: CASSIVRVSGANVLTF. CDR3 DNA: TGTGCCAGTAGTATAGTCAGGGTCTCTGGGGCCAACGTCCTGACTTTC. Full variable domain (rest looked up from reference TRBV19 and TRBJ2-6): DGGITQSPKYLFRKEGQNVTLSCEQNLNHDAMYWYRQDPGQGLRLIYYSQIVNDFQKGDIAEGYSVSREKKESFPLTVTSAQKNPTAFYLCASSIVRVSGANVLTFGAGSRLTVL.